The 5 T cell receptor beta chains in this list originate from one sample, sequenced in a study of cytomegalovirus exposure and HLA in healthy donors (dated by TCRdb to the late 2010s). Library generation was performed with the immunoSEQ multiplex PCR assay. The multiplex PCR relied on a mix of 60 forward primers for TCR Vbeta segments and 13 reverse primers for TCR Jbeta segments. This immuneACCESS table, as held by TCRdb, lists in-frame sequences with V and J called but not all clones. Of the missing ones, under half trace to an unresolved V gene in checked studies; the others have no known cause. The sample profile shows over 150,000 clones; more than 75% of them were found once. Around 5.6% of the sample is held by the ten biggest clonotypes. The source material was PBMCs. These receptors all come from a woman between 35 and 50 years old in good health and CMV-seropositive.

The genes are TRBV28 and TRBJ1-2; TRBD1 aligns across 8 bases. After removal of 4 bases from V and 5 bases from J, the junction contained 12 bases not matched to a gene. The CDR3 is 16 amino acids. CDR1 is MDHEN, CDR2 SYDVKM, per germline. The DNA for the CDR3 is TGTGCCAGCAGTTCCGGGACAGGCCCGTTCATTTATGGCTACACCTTC. This codes for CASSSGTGPFIYGYTF.

The chain is built from TRBV18 and TRBJ2-7; TRBD2 matches at 7 bases. The length of the CDR3 is 14 residues. The ends lost 7 bases at V and 8 bases at J; junction bases unmatched: 14. Germline V gives CDR1 KGHSH, CDR2 LQKENI. The CDR3 nucleotides are TGTGCCAGCTTATCACTTGGGCGGGAGTCGAAGCAGTACTTC. It is translated as CASLSLGRESKQYF.

The chain employs TRBV5-1 and TRBJ2-1, with D tentatively TRBD2 (8 bases). CDR1 is SGHRS, CDR2 YFSETQ, per germline. The length of the CDR3 is 15 residues. Trimming removed 4 bases at V and 4 bases at J, with 15 bases between. CDR3 protein: CASSDGRGPYNEQFF. The CDR3 DNA reads as TGCGCCAGCAGCGACGGGAGGGGGCCTTACAATGAGCAGTTCTTC.

The J gene is TRBJ1-4, the V gene TRBV28, with D unresolved. Germline V lookup: CDR1 MDHEN, CDR2 SYDVKM. CDR3 length: 16 amino acids. V lost 3 bases to trimming and J lost 6 bases, with 17 bases between them. CDR3 nucleotide sequence: TGTGCCAGCAGTTTTTGGGCAGCTCAGTCAGATGAAAAACTGTTTTTT. Translation gives CASSFWAAQSDEKLFF.

The chain is built from TRBV7-9 and TRBJ1-1; TRBD1 might be the D (6 bases). CDR1 and CDR2 (germline): SEHNR, FQNEAQ (reference sequence). The CDR3 consists of 14 residues. Trimming shortened V by 5 bases and J by 7 bases, and 17 bases separated the two germline ends. The CDR3 protein is CASSLRDTALEAFF. The DNA for the CDR3 is TGTGCCAGCAGCCTGAGGGACACAGCCCTTGAAGCTTTCTTT. Variable domain in full (rest from reference TRBV7-9 and TRBJ1-1): DTGVSQNPRHKITKRGQNVTFRCDPISEHNRLYWYRQTLGQGPEFLTYFQNEAQLEKSRLLSDRFSAERPKGSFSTLEIQRTEQGDSAMYLCASSLRDTALEAFFGQGTRLTVV.